A single sample gave rise to the 3 T cell receptor beta chains below, sequenced in a study of early T cells in non-severe SARS-CoV-2 infection. TCRdb redid the calling of the 5' RACE reads with MiXCR, one entry per CDR3 protein. This table holds 75,000 to 80,000 distinct CDR3 sequences, 15% found once. The sequencing sample was made of whole blood. Every receptor here comes from an adult who was a healthcare worker with PCR-confirmed SARS-CoV-2 infection or an uninfected control (not recorded which).

This sequence joins TRBV29-1 and TRBJ2-7; 7 nucleotides line up with TRBD1. Germline CDR1 reads SQVTM; CDR2 reads ANQGSEA. V lost 6 bases and J lost 0; bases outside the gene matches: 2. This CDR3 spans 12 amino acids. The CDR3, as DNA: TGCAGCGTGGGACAGTCCTCCTACGAGCAGTACTTC. This codes for CSVGQSSYEQYF.

This chain joins TRBV7-8 and TRBJ1-3; D gene uncertain. Looked up from germline, CDR1 is SGHVS and CDR2 is FQNEAQ. Trimming cost V 5 bases and J 7 bases, with 18 bases left between them. The CDR3 contains 15 residues. CDR3 sequence reads: CASSVSAQLGNTIYF. Here the CDR3 DNA reads TGTGCCAGCAGCGTTAGTGCTCAACTCGGTAACACCATATATTTT.

This clonotype was counted between two and nine times. The chain joins TRBV27 to TRBJ2-7, with D possibly TRBD1 on 6 matching bases. Trimming took off 6 bases at V and 5 bases at J, with 11 bases between the two ends. The CDR3 runs to 12 residues. Germline V lookup: CDR1 MNHEY, CDR2 SMNVEV (reference sequence). The CDR3 nucleotides read TGTGCCAGCAGCTCTGGGGGCCACGAGCAGTACTTC. Its translation: CASSSGGHEQYF.